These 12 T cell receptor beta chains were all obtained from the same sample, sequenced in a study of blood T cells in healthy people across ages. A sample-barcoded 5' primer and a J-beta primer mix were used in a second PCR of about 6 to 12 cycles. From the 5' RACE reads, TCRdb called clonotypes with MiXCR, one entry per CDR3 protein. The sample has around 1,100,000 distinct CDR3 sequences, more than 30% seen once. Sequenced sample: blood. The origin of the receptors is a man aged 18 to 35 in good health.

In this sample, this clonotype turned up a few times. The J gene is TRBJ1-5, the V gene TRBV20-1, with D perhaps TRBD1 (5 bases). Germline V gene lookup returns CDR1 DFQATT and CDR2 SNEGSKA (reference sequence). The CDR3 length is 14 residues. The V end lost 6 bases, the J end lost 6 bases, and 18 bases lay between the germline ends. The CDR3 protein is CSARNMGEIQPQHF. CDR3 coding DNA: TGCAGTGCCCGTAACATGGGGGAGATTCAGCCCCAGCATTTT.

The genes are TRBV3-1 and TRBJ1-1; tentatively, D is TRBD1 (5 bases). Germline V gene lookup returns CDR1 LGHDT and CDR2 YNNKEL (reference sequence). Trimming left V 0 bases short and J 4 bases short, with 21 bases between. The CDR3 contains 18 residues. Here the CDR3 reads CASSQDLISRGSGTEAFF. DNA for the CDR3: TGTGCCAGCAGCCAAGATCTGATATCGCGGGGGTCGGGCACTGAAGCTTTCTTT. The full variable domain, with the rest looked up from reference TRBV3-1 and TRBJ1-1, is DTAVSQTPKYLVTQMGNDKSIKCEQNLGHDTMYWYKQDSKKFLKIMFSYNNKELIINETVPNRFSPKSPDKAHLNLHINSLELGDSAVYFCASSQDLISRGSGTEAFFGQGTRLTVV.

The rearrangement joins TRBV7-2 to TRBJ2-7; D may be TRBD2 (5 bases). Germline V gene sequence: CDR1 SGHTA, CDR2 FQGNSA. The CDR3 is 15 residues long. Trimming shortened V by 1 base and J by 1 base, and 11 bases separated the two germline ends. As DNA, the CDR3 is TGTGCCAGCAGCTTAGTAGCTACGGGATCCTACGAGCAGTACTTC. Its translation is CASSLVATGSYEQYF.

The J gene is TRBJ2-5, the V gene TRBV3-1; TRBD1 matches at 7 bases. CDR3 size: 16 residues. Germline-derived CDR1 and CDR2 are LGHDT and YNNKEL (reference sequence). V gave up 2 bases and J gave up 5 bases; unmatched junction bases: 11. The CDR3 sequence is CASSQPRDSRGETQYF. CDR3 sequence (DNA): TGTGCCAGCAGCCAACCACGGGACAGTCGAGGGGAGACCCAGTACTTC.

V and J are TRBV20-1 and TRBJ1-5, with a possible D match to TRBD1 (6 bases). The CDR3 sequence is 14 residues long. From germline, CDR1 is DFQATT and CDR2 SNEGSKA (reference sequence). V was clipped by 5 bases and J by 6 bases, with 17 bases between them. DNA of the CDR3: TGCAGTGCTGTACAGGGTTTTCAGGGTCAGCCCCAGCATTTT. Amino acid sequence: CSAVQGFQGQPQHF.

Here the CDR3 reads CASSFSGGRNYGYTF. The DNA of the CDR3 is TGTGCCAGCAGCTTTTCTGGGGGGCGAAACTATGGCTACACCTTC. V usage is TRBV11-2 and J usage is TRBJ1-2, with D perhaps matching TRBD1 (6 bases). The CDR3 consists of 15 residues. Trimming left V 3 bases short and J 2 bases short, with 13 bases between. Germline CDR1 is SGHAT and CDR2 is FQNNGV.

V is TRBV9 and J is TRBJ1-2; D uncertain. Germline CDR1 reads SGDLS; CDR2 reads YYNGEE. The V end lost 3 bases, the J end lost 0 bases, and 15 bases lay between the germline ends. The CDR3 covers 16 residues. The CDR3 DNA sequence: TGTGCCAGCAGCGGGCCTTTTGGCCGTGCTAACTATGGCTACACCTTC. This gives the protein CASSGPFGRANYGYTF.

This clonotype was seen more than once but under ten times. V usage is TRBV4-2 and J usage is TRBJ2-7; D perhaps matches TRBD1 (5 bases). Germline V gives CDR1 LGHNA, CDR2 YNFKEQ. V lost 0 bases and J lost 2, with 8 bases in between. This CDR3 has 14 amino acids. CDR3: CASSQDLGPYEQYF. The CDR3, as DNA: TGTGCCAGCAGCCAAGATTTGGGGCCCTACGAGCAGTACTTC.

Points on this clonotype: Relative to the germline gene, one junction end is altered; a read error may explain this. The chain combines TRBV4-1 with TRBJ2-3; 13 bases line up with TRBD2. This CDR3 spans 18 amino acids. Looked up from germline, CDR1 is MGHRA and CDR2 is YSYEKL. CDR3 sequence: CASSPTLLAGGATDTRYF. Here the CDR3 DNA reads TGCGCCAGCAGCCCGACCCTACTAGCGGGGGGGGCAACAGATACGCGGTATTTT.

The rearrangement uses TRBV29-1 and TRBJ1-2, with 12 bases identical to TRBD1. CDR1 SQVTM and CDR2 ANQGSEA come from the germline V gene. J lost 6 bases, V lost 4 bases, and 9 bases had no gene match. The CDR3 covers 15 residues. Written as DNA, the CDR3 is TGCAGCGTTGTGGGCACCCGGGACAGGGGGCATGGCTACACCTTC. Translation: CSVVGTRDRGHGYTF.

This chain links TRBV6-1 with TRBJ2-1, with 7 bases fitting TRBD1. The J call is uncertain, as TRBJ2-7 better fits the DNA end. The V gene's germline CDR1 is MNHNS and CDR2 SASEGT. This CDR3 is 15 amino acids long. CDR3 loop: CASNPTGSSYNEQYF. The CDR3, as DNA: TGTGCCAGCAACCCGACAGGGAGCTCCTACAATGAGCAGTACTTC.

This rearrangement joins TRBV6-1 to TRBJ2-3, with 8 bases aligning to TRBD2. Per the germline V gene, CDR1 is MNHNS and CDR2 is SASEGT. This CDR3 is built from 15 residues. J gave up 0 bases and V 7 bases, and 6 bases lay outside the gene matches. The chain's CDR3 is CASMGRGGSTDTQYF. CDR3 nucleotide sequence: TGTGCCAGCATGGGACGGGGGGGAAGCACAGATACGCAGTATTTT.